Given below is one T cell receptor beta chain in context. Authors' analysis steps: Amplification with reference gene primers provided the estimates of nucleated cell counts. Produced via immunoSEQ multiplex PCR; TCRdb's table is partial and in-frame only. V and J calls and clone size are given by that table; D and trimming were obtained from the DNA. Of under 200,000 clones in the sample, around nine tenths were seen once. V dropped 3 bases and J dropped 7 bases, with 12 bases sitting between them. The germline V gene encodes CDR1 KGHSH and CDR2 LQKENI. CDR3 length: 13 residues. The data belong to a study of blood T cell repertoires in COVID-19. Overall study context: Acute and convalescent COVID-19 specimens originated in the United States, Italy and Spain. The cDNA or gDNA used as material had been derived from T cells, B-cell-depleted T cells, or PBMCs.

The receptor's source is a man aged 45-65 years with acute or convalescent COVID-19. Input material: peripheral blood. V is TRBV18 and J is TRBJ1-1, with D perhaps matching TRBD1 (5 bases). CDR3 amino acids: CASSPTREVEAFF. CDR3 DNA sequence: TGTGCCAGCTCACCGACCAGGGAGGTTGAAGCTTTCTTT.